The 19 T cell receptor beta chains presented below share a single source sample, sequenced in a study of blood T cell repertoires in COVID-19. The table came from immunoSEQ multiplex PCR; TCRdb's copy has only in-frame clones and leaves some out. The sample lists tens of thousands of clones, around 80% seen once, with around 7.3% in the top ten. Sequences were obtained from peripheral blood. The receptor source for this set is a man in his fifties with active or convalescent COVID-19.

The CDR3: CASSVAGGETQYF. The DNA for the CDR3 is TGTGCCAGCAGTGTAGCGGGGGGGGAGACCCAGTACTTC. The chain has TRBV28 and TRBJ2-5; TRBD2 matches at 11 bases. The CDR3 covers 13 residues. Per germline, CDR1 MDHEN and CDR2 SYDVKM. V lost 5 bases, J lost 5 bases, and 1 base stayed unmatched.

This clone occurred many times. The chain employs TRBV5-4 and TRBJ1-2; TRBD1 aligns across 8 bases. This CDR3 is 13 amino acids long. Per germline, CDR1 SGHNT and CDR2 YYREEE (reference sequence). With V trimmed by 4 bases and J by 6 bases, 5 bases remained unmatched. This CDR3 is CASSRDRGHGYTF. The CDR3 bases are TGTGCCAGCAGCCGCGACAGGGGTCATGGCTACACCTTC. Together with reference TRBV5-4 and TRBJ1-2, the CDR3 gives the full variable domain: ETGVTQSPTHLIKTRGQQVTLRCSSQSGHNTVSWYQQALGQGPQFIFQYYREEENGRGNFPPRFSGLQFPNYSSELNVNALELDDSALYLCASSRDRGHGYTFGSGTRLTVV.

This rearrangement joins TRBV3-1 (or the pseudogene TRBV3-2) to TRBJ1-5; D unresolved. Trimming stripped 0 bases from V and 7 bases from J, with 10 bases between. Germline V gene data show CDR1 as LGHDT and CDR2 as YNNKEL (reference sequence). The CDR3 is 14 residues long. For the CDR3, the DNA is TGTGCCAGCAGCCAAGACCAGAACGGGCAGCCCCAGCATTTT. Translated, it gives CASSQDQNGQPQHF.

V and J are TRBV30 and TRBJ2-7, with D maybe TRBD1 (6 bases). CDR3 length equals 13 residues. Germline CDR1 and CDR2: GTSNPN and SVGIG (reference sequence). V was cut by 8 bases and J by 3 bases, with 17 bases left in between. The CDR3: CAGIRPRGYEQYF. CDR3 DNA sequence: TGTGCCGGGATAAGGCCCAGGGGCTACGAGCAGTACTTC.

The gene calls are TRBV6-5 and TRBJ1-4; D unclear. The CDR3 is 14 residues long. CDR1 and CDR2 from the germline V gene are MNHEY and SVGAGI. V dropped 5 bases and J dropped 3 bases, with 10 bases sitting between them. As DNA, the CDR3 is TGTGCCAGCAGTCGCTTGGGCTCTAATGAAAAACTGTTTTTT. It encodes CASSRLGSNEKLFF.

V usage is TRBV9 and J usage is TRBJ2-3; TRBD2 might be the D (5 bases). V was shortened by 0 bases and J by 4 bases, with 6 bases between the two germline ends. Germline-derived CDR1 and CDR2 are SGDLS and YYNGEE. The CDR3 totals 13 residues. For the CDR3, the DNA is TGTGCCAGCAGCGTAGTGGGAGCAGATACGCAGTATTTT. This encodes CASSVVGADTQYF. The full variable domain, with the rest looked up from reference TRBV9 and TRBJ2-3, is DSGVTQTPKHLITATGQRVTLRCSPRSGDLSVYWYQQSLDQGLQFLIQYYNGEERAKGNILERFSAQQFPDLHSELNLSSLELGDSALYFCASSVVGADTQYFGPGTRLTVL.

This clone has more than one count but fewer than ten. The chain has TRBV2 and TRBJ1-3; possibly TRBD1 for D (6 bases). The CDR3 has 13 residues. Looked up from germline, CDR1 is SNHLY and CDR2 is FYNNEI. V shed 6 bases and J shed 9 bases, with 15 bases lying between them. This CDR3 is CASRNRVVGTIYF. The CDR3 nucleotides read TGTGCCAGCAGGAACAGGGTAGTGGGCACCATATATTTT.

This rearrangement joins TRBV3-1 (or the pseudogene TRBV3-2) to TRBJ1-5; D gene unclear. The V end was cut by 0 bases, the J end by 4 bases, with 10 bases between. Germline V gene lookup returns CDR1 LGHDT and CDR2 YNNKEL (reference sequence). There are 15 residues in the CDR3. The CDR3 nucleotides read TGTGCCAGCAGCCAAGAATACCACTCTAATCAGCCCCAGCATTTT. Its protein is CASSQEYHSNQPQHF.

The V gene is TRBV27, the J gene TRBJ2-2; possibly TRBD2 for D (8 bases). The germline V and J ends were trimmed by 2 bases and 4 bases, with 17 bases remaining between them. This CDR3 region has 17 residues. Germline-derived CDR1 and CDR2 are MNHEY and SMNVEV (reference sequence). CDR3 in amino acids: CASSLISGTVFTGELFF. CDR3 DNA sequence: TGTGCCAGCAGTTTAATTAGCGGGACAGTTTTCACCGGGGAGCTGTTTTTT.

J is TRBJ2-7 and V is TRBV10-3; tentative D call: TRBD2 (6 bases). CDR3 size: 13 residues. V was shortened by 7 bases and J by 5 bases, with 15 bases between the two germline ends. Germline V gene sequence: CDR1 ENHRY, CDR2 SYGVKD. The CDR3 is CAITTSREDEQYF. The CDR3 DNA sequence: TGTGCCATCACAACTTCCAGGGAGGACGAGCAGTACTTC.

The chain joins TRBV10-2 to TRBJ2-5; D perhaps matches TRBD1 (6 bases). Trimming cost V 3 bases and J 2 bases, with 13 bases left between them. CDR1 and CDR2 (germline): WSHSY, SAAADI. This CDR3 has 15 amino acids. The CDR3 region is CASSERGLRQETQYF. The CDR3 bases are TGCGCCAGCAGTGAAAGGGGGTTGCGACAAGAGACCCAGTACTTC.

The rearrangement joins TRBV10-3 to TRBJ2-2, with TRBD1 as a possible D gene (5 bases). The CDR3 is 17 residues long. The V end was cut by 5 bases, the J end by 0 bases, with 16 bases between. Germline CDR1 ENHRY, CDR2 SYGVKD. CDR3 DNA: TGTGCCATCAGTTCCACCCAGGGTTTGTCGAACACCGGGGAGCTGTTTTTT. It codes for CAISSTQGLSNTGELFF.

DNA for the CDR3: TGTGCCAGTAGTAAAGGACACGTCTATGGCTACACCTTC. Its protein is CASSKGHVYGYTF. The chain recombines TRBV19 with TRBJ1-2; D is possibly TRBD1 (5 bases). Germline loops: CDR1 LNHDA, CDR2 SQIVND (reference sequence). V dropped 4 bases and J dropped 4 bases, with 10 bases sitting between them. The CDR3 has 13 residues.

The chain couples TRBV18 to TRBJ1-2; the D is unclear. From germline, CDR1 is KGHSH and CDR2 LQKENI. The ends were cut back, 3 bases at V and 1 base at J, with 6 bases in the middle. The CDR3 runs to 13 residues. The CDR3 region is CASSPDINYGYTF. CDR3 sequence (DNA): TGTGCCAGCTCACCCGACATTAACTATGGCTACACCTTC.

V usage is TRBV5-1 and J usage is TRBJ2-1; D possibly corresponds to TRBD2 (5 bases). The length of the CDR3 is 15 residues. CDR1 SGHRS and CDR2 YFSETQ come from the germline V gene. V was clipped by 4 bases and J by 5 bases, with 16 bases between them. The chain's CDR3 is CASSVGLLLNNEQFF. The DNA for the CDR3 is TGCGCCAGCAGCGTTGGACTGTTACTCAACAATGAGCAGTTCTTC. Supplemented by reference TRBV5-1 and TRBJ2-1, the full variable domain reads KAGVTQTPRYLIKTRGQQVTLSCSPISGHRSVSWYQQTPGQGLQFLFEYFSETQRNKGNFPGRFSGRQFSNSRSEMNVSTLELGDSALYLCASSVGLLLNNEQFFGPGTRLTVL.

The genes are TRBV28 and TRBJ1-5, with D unresolved. V was cut by 3 bases and J by 7 bases, with 7 bases left in between. Germline V gene lookup returns CDR1 MDHEN and CDR2 SYDVKM. The CDR3 has 12 amino acids. DNA for the CDR3: TGTGCCAGCAGTTTGACCGGGCAGCCCCAGCATTTT. It encodes CASSLTGQPQHF.

V gene TRBV3-1 (or the pseudogene TRBV3-2) combines with J gene TRBJ2-7; tentatively, D is TRBD1 (6 bases). Germline V gene lookup returns CDR1 LGHDT and CDR2 YNNKEL (reference sequence). V was shortened by 4 bases and J by 6 bases, with 7 bases between the two germline ends. This CDR3 has 11 residues. This CDR3 is CASSPGVEQYF. In DNA, the CDR3 is TGTGCCAGCAGCCCAGGGGTCGAGCAGTACTTC.

A single count supports this clone. The chain combines TRBV9 with TRBJ2-7, with 12 nucleotides matching TRBD2. CDR3 length: 15 amino acids. Germline lookup yields CDR1 SGDLS and CDR2 YYNGEE. Trimming at V came to 0 bases and at J to 5 bases, leaving 3 bases not matched to a gene. CDR3 in amino acids: CASSVGTSGDHEQYF. The CDR3 DNA reads as TGTGCCAGCAGCGTAGGGACTAGCGGGGACCACGAGCAGTACTTC.

The chain employs TRBV14 and TRBJ2-5; D gene uncertain. The CDR3 is 17 amino acids. The V gene's germline CDR1 is SGHDN and CDR2 FVKESK. V gave up 9 bases and J gave up 2 bases, with 25 bases separating them. CDR3 protein: CARELASRALLQETQYF. The CDR3 DNA reads TGTGCCAGAGAGCTGGCTAGTAGAGCCCTTCTTCAAGAGACCCAGTACTTC.